A few counts support the clone carrying this T cell receptor (beta chain). Unique molecular identifiers were used in preparing the TCRbeta library. TCRdb ran MiXCR on the PCR reads and lists one entry per CDR3 protein. The sample yields hundreds of thousands of distinct CDR3 sequences, approximately 16% seen once. CDR1 is GTSNPN, CDR2 SVGIG, per germline (reference sequence). Trimming took 5 bases from V and 6 from J, leaving 10 bases between them. This CDR3 spans 12 amino acids. This specimen comes from a study of T-cell reconstitution after alpha-beta-depleted transplantation in children. The material sequenced was PBMCs from the stem cell graft donor, taken from the stem cell graft. This sequence was found in a human donor who donated a stem cell graft to a child with acute myeloid leukemia. The chain links TRBV30 to TRBJ2-2, with D tentatively TRBD1 (5 bases). The CDR3 loop is CAWEDNPGELFF. The CDR3, as DNA: TGTGCCTGGGAGGACAATCCCGGGGAGCTGTTTTTT.